These 14 T cell receptor beta chains originate from one sample sequenced in a study of CD8 T cells in ankylosing spondylitis. Using its own MiXCR run on the 5' RACE reads, TCRdb lists one record per CDR3 protein. The profile shows just over 300,000 distinct CDR3 sequences, about 20% of them singletons. Sequenced material: blood, either unsorted or a sorted T cell fraction (not recorded which). The receptors were gathered from a female donor with ankylosing spondylitis or in good health (not recorded which).

This clonotype was observed at least ten times. The gene calls are TRBV6-5 and TRBJ2-2; D is undetermined. The length of the CDR3 is 11 residues. Between the trimmed V and J ends, which lost 6 bases and 7 bases, there was a span of 6 bases. Germline V lookup: CDR1 MNHEY, CDR2 SVGAGI. CDR3 region: CASSPGGELFF. The CDR3 DNA reads TGTGCCAGCAGCCCAGGCGGGGAGCTGTTTTTT.

This clonotype was seen only a few times. This sequence joins TRBV6-5 and TRBJ1-1; D gene unclear. Germline CDR1 MNHEY, CDR2 SVGAGI. V was pared by 7 bases and J by 1 base, with 16 bases between. The CDR3 consists of 15 residues. CDR3 DNA: TGTGCCAGCACTACCGGGAGGGCCTGGAACACTGAAGCTTTCTTT. It yields the protein CASTTGRAWNTEAFF.

The J gene is TRBJ1-2, the V gene TRBV28; 8 positions match TRBD1. The ends lost 2 bases at V and 3 bases at J; junction bases unmatched: 2. CDR3 length: 14 residues. Germline assignment: CDR1 MDHEN and CDR2 SYDVKM. As DNA, the CDR3 is TGTGCCAGCAGTTTACCGGACAGGGACTATGGCTACACCTTC. This sequence encodes CASSLPDRDYGYTF.

This clonotype was recorded a few times. The rearrangement joins TRBV6-2 or TRBV6-3 to TRBJ2-2; weak D call: TRBD1 (6 bases). V was pared by 2 bases and J by 4 bases, with 8 bases between. This CDR3 has 14 amino acids. Germline CDR1 MNHEY, CDR2 SVGEGT. This CDR3 reads CASSYGTITGELFF. As DNA, the CDR3 is TGTGCCAGCAGTTACGGGACAATCACCGGGGAGCTGTTTTTT.

This rearrangement joins TRBV6-2 or TRBV6-3 to TRBJ2-1; 8 nucleotides agree with TRBD2. In germline, CDR1 is MNHEY, CDR2 SVGEGT. The CDR3 contains 13 residues. The junction had 9 bases not matched to a gene; V was cut back by 5 bases and J by 12 bases. CDR3 in DNA: TGTGCCAGCAGTCTGTTGACTAGCGCGGGGCAGTTCTTC. Translation: CASSLLTSAGQFF.

This clonotype was detected ten times or more. The chain joins TRBV4-1 to TRBJ2-1, with TRBD2 identical over 14 bases. The ends lost 4 bases at V and 9 bases at J; junction bases unmatched: 2. From germline, CDR1 is MGHRA and CDR2 YSYEKL. CDR3 length: 14 residues. The CDR3 DNA is TGCGCCAGCAGCCCGGGACTAGCGGGAGCTGAGCAGTTCTTC. This gives the protein CASSPGLAGAEQFF.

The V call is TRBV7-8, the J call TRBJ2-7; 13 bases agree with TRBD2. The V segment lost 4 bases and the J segment 2 bases; nucleotides outside the gene matches: 8. This CDR3 spans 17 amino acids. CDR1 and CDR2 (germline): SGHVS, FQNEAQ. The CDR3 sequence is CASSSGLAGDDPYEQYF. In DNA, the CDR3 is TGTGCCAGCAGCTCCGGACTAGCGGGAGATGATCCCTACGAGCAGTACTTC.

This clonotype was recorded a few times. The rearrangement uses TRBV20-1 and TRBJ2-5; the match to TRBD2 covers 7 bases. J lost 4 bases, V lost 4 bases, and 12 bases had no gene match. The CDR3 has 15 residues. From germline, CDR1 is DFQATT and CDR2 SNEGSKA (reference sequence). The CDR3 protein is CSATPGTIVGETQYF. Here the CDR3 DNA reads TGCAGTGCTACCCCCGGGACTATAGTAGGAGAGACCCAGTACTTC.

There are a few counts of this clonotype. For the CDR3, the DNA is TGTGCCAGCAGCTTAACGGCGGAAACTGAAGCTTTCTTT. Protein product: CASSLTAETEAFF. The rearrangement joins TRBV7-3 to TRBJ1-1, with D uncertain. Trimming took off 0 bases at V and 5 bases at J, with 7 bases between the two ends. Germline V gene lookup returns CDR1 SGHTA and CDR2 FQGTGA. The CDR3 is 13 residues long.

This chain uses TRBV12-3 or TRBV12-4 with TRBJ2-1, with 14 bases fitting TRBD2. This CDR3 has 16 residues. The J segment lost 8 bases and the V segment lost 4 bases, leaving 7 bases of the junction unmatched. The CDR3 DNA is TGTGCCAGCAGTTCGAGGGGGACTAGCGGGAGTTATGAGCAGTTCTTC. This codes for CASSSRGTSGSYEQFF.

This chain connects TRBV12-3 or TRBV12-4 to TRBJ2-1; 8 bases are a match to TRBD2. This CDR3 is built from 17 residues. Trimming cost V 7 bases and J 4 bases; bases outside gene matches: 15. The CDR3 reads CASTPGGGLTLYNEQFF. CDR3 DNA: TGTGCCAGCACCCCCGGCGGGGGGCTAACACTTTACAATGAGCAGTTCTTC.

The chain has TRBV10-3 and TRBJ2-7, with no clear D. CDR3 length equals 18 residues. V lost 4 bases and J 0 bases, leaving 22 bases between the germline ends. The germline CDR1 and CDR2 sequences are ENHRY and SYGVKD. The CDR3 DNA reads as TGTGCCATCAGTGGATCCCCTGGTGATGGCTATTACTCCTACGAGCAGTACTTC. The encoded protein is CAISGSPGDGYYSYEQYF.

The chain combines TRBV20-1 with TRBJ2-1, with a tentative D call TRBD2 (6 bases). With 6 bases removed from V and 7 bases from J, the gap between germline ends came to 22 bases. The germline CDR1 and CDR2 sequences are DFQATT and SNEGSKA (reference sequence). This CDR3 is built from 15 residues. CDR3 coding DNA: TGCAGTGCGCCCGAAAGGCTAGCGTTTGGGAATGAGCAGTTCTTC. This encodes CSAPERLAFGNEQFF.

The chain links TRBV15 to TRBJ2-7, with D tentatively TRBD1 or TRBD2 (6 bases each). The V and J ends lost 3 bases and 3 bases respectively, with 12 bases between them. The CDR3 is made up of 14 amino acids. CDR1 LNHNV and CDR2 YYDKDF come from the germline V gene (reference sequence). The CDR3 loop is CATSREGVNYEQYF. For the CDR3, the DNA is TGTGCCACCAGCAGGGAGGGGGTAAACTACGAGCAGTACTTC.